A single sample is the source of the 8 T cell receptor beta chains below, sequenced in a study of blood T cell repertoires in COVID-19. Profiling relied on immunoSEQ multiplex PCR, and the TCRdb table lists in-frame clones only, not all of them. The sample consists of more than 200,000 clones, about 85% of them appearing once. Sequencing was performed on peripheral blood. The receptors shown here come from a woman over 75 with acute or convalescent COVID-19.

V usage is TRBV5-1 and J usage is TRBJ1-1; D is possibly TRBD1 (5 bases). Deletions cut 5 bases from V and 6 bases from J, with 17 bases between. The length of the CDR3 is 14 residues. Germline CDR1 and CDR2: SGHRS and YFSETQ. The CDR3 region is CASRDRGGMAEAFF. The CDR3 region has the DNA TGCGCCAGCAGAGATCGGGGGGGTATGGCTGAAGCTTTCTTT.

The CDR3 DNA is TGTGCCAGCAGTTTACCATCCTCTGGAAACACCATATATTTT. This gives the protein CASSLPSSGNTIYF. V gene TRBV28 combines with J gene TRBJ1-3; D ambiguous. The CDR3 contains 14 residues. Germline V lookup: CDR1 MDHEN, CDR2 SYDVKM. The V and J ends lost 2 bases and 0 bases respectively, with 5 bases between them.

The J gene is TRBJ2-3, the V gene TRBV7-2; D uncertain. The CDR3 consists of 14 residues. Germline lookup yields CDR1 SGHTA and CDR2 FQGNSA. V dropped 4 bases and J dropped 0 bases, with 8 bases sitting between them. In nucleotides, the CDR3 is TGTGCCAGCAGCTACTACCCCAGCACAGATACGCAGTATTTT. Translation: CASSYYPSTDTQYF.

V usage is TRBV7-9 and J usage is TRBJ2-2, with D tentatively TRBD2 (5 bases). The CDR3 extends over 17 amino acids. The V and J ends lost 4 bases and 1 base respectively, with 16 bases between them. Looked up from germline, CDR1 is SEHNR and CDR2 is FQNEAQ (reference sequence). CDR3 sequence reads: CASSSLLAAMNTGELFF. The CDR3 DNA reads TGTGCCAGCAGCTCTCTCCTAGCAGCTATGAACACCGGGGAGCTGTTTTTT.

The genes are TRBV5-1 and TRBJ2-6, with 8 bases fitting TRBD1. Germline assignment: CDR1 SGHRS and CDR2 YFSETQ. The CDR3 runs to 19 residues. Germline trimming cut 1 base from V and 2 bases from J; bases unmatched to any gene: 11. DNA for the CDR3: TGCGCCAGCAGCTTGTCCAGGGGGCTACAGGGAACTGGGGCCAACGTCCTGACTTTC. This encodes CASSLSRGLQGTGANVLTF.

V and J are TRBV6-5 and TRBJ2-3; D not certain. The CDR3 is 13 amino acids. Germline V gene sequence: CDR1 MNHEY, CDR2 SVGAGI. Trimming cost V 5 bases and J 1 base, with 7 bases left between them. Here the CDR3 reads CASSRTGTDTQYF. The DNA for the CDR3 is TGTGCCAGCAGTCGTACGGGCACAGATACGCAGTATTTT.

The V call is TRBV10-2, the J call TRBJ1-1, with 7 nucleotides matching TRBD1. The V and J ends lost 7 bases and 2 bases, in that order; junction bases with no gene match: 4. CDR1 is WSHSY and CDR2 is SAAADI in the germline V gene. This CDR3 is built from 13 residues. CDR3 in DNA: TGCGCCAGCAAAGGGACAGCAAACACTGAAGCTTTCTTT. Translation gives CASKGTANTEAFF.

The V and J genes are TRBV11-2 and TRBJ2-1; 8 nucleotides align to TRBD2. The CDR3 loop spans 18 amino acids. Per the germline V gene, CDR1 is SGHAT and CDR2 is FQNNGV. V shed 2 bases and J 5 bases; nucleotides not matched to a gene: 14. The CDR3, as DNA: TGTGCCAGCAGCTTACCGGGACTAGGGGTCGGGGCTGACAATGAGCAGTTCTTC. Its translation: CASSLPGLGVGADNEQFF.